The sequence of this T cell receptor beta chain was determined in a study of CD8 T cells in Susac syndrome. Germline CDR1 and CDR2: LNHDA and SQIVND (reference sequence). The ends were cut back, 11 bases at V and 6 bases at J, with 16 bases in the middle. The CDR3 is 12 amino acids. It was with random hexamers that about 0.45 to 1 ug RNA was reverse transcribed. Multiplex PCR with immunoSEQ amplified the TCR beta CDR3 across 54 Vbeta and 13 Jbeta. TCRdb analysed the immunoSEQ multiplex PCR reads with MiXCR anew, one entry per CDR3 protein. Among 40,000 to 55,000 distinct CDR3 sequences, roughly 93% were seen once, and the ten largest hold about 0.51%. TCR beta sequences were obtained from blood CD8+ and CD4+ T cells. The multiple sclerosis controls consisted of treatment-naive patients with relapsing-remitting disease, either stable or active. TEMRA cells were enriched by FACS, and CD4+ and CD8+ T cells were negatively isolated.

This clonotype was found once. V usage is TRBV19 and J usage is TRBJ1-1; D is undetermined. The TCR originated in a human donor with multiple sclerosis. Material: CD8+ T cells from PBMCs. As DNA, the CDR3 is TGTGCCGTTAGTACCGGTATGGCTGAAGCTTTCTTT. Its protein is CAVSTGMAEAFF.